One and the same sample provided the 27 T cell receptor beta chains below, sequenced in a study of HIV-infected children after antiretroviral therapy interruption. A 3' RACE protocol on RNA, with unique molecular identifiers, produced the TCR library. Each CDR3 protein is one row after TCRdb ran MiXCR on the 3' RACE reads. The sample has about 40,000 distinct CDR3 sequences; less than 8.5% are singletons. Treatment: PENTA 11 planned treatment interruption arm or continuous ART arm. Sequences were derived from CD45RA+ CD4+ T cells from PBMCs, pooled from several time points, sampled from a donor given antiretroviral therapy, either interrupted or continuous. The subset: naive CD4+ CD45RA+ CD45RO- T cells. The receptors stem from a pool of human donors with HIV.

The table lists this clonotype with many counts. The chain links TRBV5-1 to TRBJ1-5; D may be TRBD1 (5 bases). V was shortened by 2 bases and J by 2 bases, with 11 bases between the two germline ends. CDR3 length equals 15 residues. Germline lookup yields CDR1 SGHRS and CDR2 YFSETQ. CDR3 protein: CASSFTGERNQPQHF. CDR3 coding DNA: TGCGCCAGCAGCTTTACGGGGGAGCGCAATCAGCCCCAGCATTTT.

This sequence joins TRBV6-2 or TRBV6-3 and TRBJ2-1; a weak D match, TRBD1 (5 bases). The CDR3 has 13 amino acids. Trimming cost V 6 bases and J 6 bases, with 12 bases left between them. Germline V gene sequence: CDR1 MNHEY, CDR2 SVGEGT. The CDR3 sequence: CASRPTTVNEQFF. CDR3 nucleotides: TGTGCCAGCAGACCTACGACAGTCAATGAGCAGTTCTTC.

This clonotype has a count of ten or more. V gene TRBV11-2 combines with J gene TRBJ1-2; TRBD1 might be the D (5 bases). CDR3 length: 16 residues. V was shortened by 4 bases and J by 0 bases, with 15 bases between the two germline ends. Germline values: CDR1 SGHAT, CDR2 FQNNGV. CDR3 sequence: CASSSLKRGPNYGYTF. The CDR3 bases are TGTGCCAGCAGCTCACTAAAGAGGGGCCCTAACTATGGCTACACCTTC.

Only a few counts were recorded for this clonotype. This rearrangement joins TRBV10-3 to TRBJ1-1; D remains unclear. Trimming took off 1 base at V and 0 bases at J, with 6 bases between the two ends. CDR1 is ENHRY and CDR2 is SYGVKD in the germline V gene. This CDR3 is 14 amino acids long. CDR3 sequence reads: CAISELRMNTEAFF. The DNA for the CDR3 is TGTGCCATCAGTGAGTTAAGGATGAACACTGAAGCTTTCTTT.

This sequence joins TRBV10-3 and TRBJ2-1; possibly TRBD1 for D (6 bases). In germline, CDR1 is ENHRY, CDR2 SYGVKD. Trimming stripped 1 base from V and 0 bases from J, with 13 bases between. CDR3 size: 17 residues. The CDR3 spells CAISEYRALSSYNEQFF. CDR3 DNA sequence: TGTGCCATCAGTGAGTACAGGGCGCTCTCCTCCTACAATGAGCAGTTCTTC.

This clonotype has ten or more counts. The genes are TRBV20-1 and TRBJ2-3; TRBD2 aligns across 10 bases. From germline, CDR1 is DFQATT and CDR2 SNEGSKA (reference sequence). Trimming cost V 5 bases and J 1 base; bases outside gene matches: 3. This CDR3 is built from 14 residues. The chain's CDR3 is CSAAGTSGTDTQYF. The CDR3 coding sequence is TGCAGTGCTGCCGGGACTAGCGGCACAGATACGCAGTATTTT.

This clonotype occurred a few times. This chain connects TRBV6-2 or TRBV6-3 to TRBJ1-5; 7 positions agree with TRBD1. This CDR3 region has 15 residues. Germline V gene sequence: CDR1 MNHEY, CDR2 SVGEGT. J was trimmed by 2 bases and V by 5 bases; bases with no gene match: 6. The CDR3 is CASSPNRGGNQPQHF. Written as DNA, the CDR3 is TGTGCCAGCAGTCCCAACAGGGGTGGCAATCAGCCCCAGCATTTT.

This clonotype has ten or more counts. This rearrangement joins TRBV4-2 to TRBJ1-1; 7 nucleotides line up with TRBD1. The CDR3 length is 15 residues. V shed 5 bases, J shed 6 bases, and the junction held 12 bases outside the gene matches. Germline V gives CDR1 LGHNA, CDR2 YNFKEQ. This CDR3 is CASSTGQPNRAEAFF. The CDR3 bases are TGTGCCAGCAGCACGGGACAGCCGAACCGTGCTGAAGCTTTCTTT.

This clonotype has a count of ten or more. The genes are TRBV5-4 and TRBJ2-7; D remains ambiguous. Per the germline V gene, CDR1 is SGHNT and CDR2 is YYREEE (reference sequence). The V end was cut by 1 base, the J end by 6 bases, with 11 bases between. The CDR3 length is 13 residues. This chain's CDR3 is CASSLFGVAEQYF. In DNA, the CDR3 is TGTGCCAGCAGCTTGTTTGGGGTCGCCGAGCAGTACTTC.

The sample holds a few counts of this clonotype. The rearrangement joins TRBV29-1 to TRBJ2-3; 12 bases line up with TRBD2. CDR1 is SQVTM and CDR2 is ANQGSEA in the germline V gene. V gave up 7 bases and J gave up 3 bases; unmatched junction bases: 5. The CDR3 spans 14 residues. As DNA, the CDR3 is TGCAGCGCACGGACTAGCGGGATGACAGATACGCAGTATTTT. Translated, it gives CSARTSGMTDTQYF.

In this sample, this clonotype turned up many times. This chain connects TRBV24-1 to TRBJ2-3, with D perhaps being TRBD1 or TRBD2 (6 bases each). The V end lost 4 bases, the J end lost 4 bases, and 20 bases lay between the germline ends. Per the germline V gene, CDR1 is KGHDR and CDR2 is SFDVKD. This CDR3 is 17 amino acids long. CDR3 protein: CATSDPSPRGAADTQYF. CDR3 nucleotide sequence: TGTGCCACCAGTGACCCCTCCCCGAGGGGGGCCGCAGATACGCAGTATTTT.

This clonotype appeared many times. This chain joins TRBV4-2 and TRBJ2-1, with 7 bases lining up with TRBD2. The CDR3 length is 17 residues. V shed 2 bases, J shed 0 bases, and the junction held 7 bases outside the gene matches. The germline CDR1 and CDR2 sequences are LGHNA and YNFKEQ. Here the CDR3 DNA reads TGTGCCAGCAGCCAACATAGCGGGCCGAACTCCTACAATGAGCAGTTCTTC. Its protein is CASSQHSGPNSYNEQFF.

There are many counts of this clonotype. The chain has TRBV20-1 and TRBJ1-1; no reliable D call. Deletions cut 6 bases from V and 1 base from J, with 15 bases between. Germline CDR1 reads DFQATT; CDR2 reads SNEGSKA (reference sequence). The CDR3 consists of 14 residues. CDR3 residues: CSAGEGLGNTEAFF. In DNA form, the CDR3 reads TGCAGTGCCGGAGAAGGACTGGGGAACACTGAAGCTTTCTTT.

The table lists this clonotype with a few counts. The chain recombines TRBV28 with TRBJ2-5; no firm D call. The germline V and J ends were trimmed by 5 bases and 4 bases, with 11 bases remaining between them. The CDR3 covers 13 residues. Germline V gives CDR1 MDHEN, CDR2 SYDVKM. The CDR3, as DNA: TGTGCCAGCAGTCAAGGAGATGGAGAGACCCAGTACTTC. Translated, it gives CASSQGDGETQYF. Together with reference TRBV28 and TRBJ2-5, the CDR3 gives the full variable domain: DVKVTQSSRYLVKRTGEKVFLECVQDMDHENMFWYRQDPGLGLRLIYFSYDVKMKEKGDIPEGYSVSREKKERFSLILESASTNQTSMYLCASSQGDGETQYFGPGTRLLVL.

This clonotype has ten or more counts. The rearrangement uses TRBV5-1 and TRBJ2-3, with TRBD1 matching over 9 bases. This CDR3 has 15 amino acids. Trimming took 0 bases from V and 5 from J; bases not matched to a gene: 4. Germline values: CDR1 SGHRS, CDR2 YFSETQ. The CDR3 here is CASSLDRGQGDTQYF. In DNA form, the CDR3 reads TGCGCCAGCAGCTTGGACAGGGGGCAGGGAGATACGCAGTATTTT.

This clonotype was observed at least ten times. This rearrangement joins TRBV6-6 to TRBJ1-1, with D possibly matching TRBD1 (6 bases). This CDR3 has 15 residues. CDR1 is MNHNY and CDR2 is SVGAGI in the germline V gene (reference sequence). Trimming shortened V by 5 bases and J by 7 bases, and 20 bases separated the two germline ends. The CDR3 is CASSTNRDRGIEAFF. The CDR3 region has the DNA TGTGCCAGCAGTACGAACAGGGATCGAGGCATTGAAGCTTTCTTT.

This clonotype was seen only a few times. V and J are TRBV4-3 and TRBJ2-7; D not certain. This CDR3 region has 13 residues. Per the germline V gene, CDR1 is LGHNA and CDR2 is YSLEER. V shed 4 bases and J shed 5 bases, with 12 bases lying between them. The CDR3 DNA reads TGCGCCAGCAGCCGAGGACCGACGGACGAGCAGTACTTC. Amino acid sequence: CASSRGPTDEQYF.

This clonotype was recorded many times. The V call is TRBV10-3, the J call TRBJ1-1; D gene uncertain. The CDR3 is 12 amino acids. Germline V gene data show CDR1 as ENHRY and CDR2 as SYGVKD. V lost 6 bases and J 1 base, leaving 6 bases between the germline ends. CDR3 amino acids: CAISYTNTEAFF. The CDR3 DNA sequence: TGTGCCATCAGCTATACGAACACTGAAGCTTTCTTT.

The table lists this clonotype with many counts. The chain couples TRBV2 to TRBJ2-3; D possibly corresponds to TRBD1 (5 bases). V shed 6 bases and J shed 2 bases, with 12 bases lying between them. The CDR3 contains 14 residues. CDR1 is SNHLY, CDR2 FYNNEI, per germline. The CDR3 sequence is CASRAYRNTDTQYF. The CDR3 DNA reads TGTGCCAGCAGAGCTTACAGGAACACAGATACGCAGTATTTT.

The sample holds many counts of this clonotype. The genes are TRBV5-1 and TRBJ2-2, with 9 bases identical to TRBD2. The CDR3 loop spans 15 amino acids. Losses at the gene ends were 2 bases for V and 5 bases for J; bases not matched to a gene: 4. Per germline, CDR1 SGHRS and CDR2 YFSETQ. In DNA form, the CDR3 reads TGCGCCAGCAGCTTTTCCCTAGCGGGAACCGGGGAGCTGTTTTTT. Translation: CASSFSLAGTGELFF. Looking up the rest from reference TRBV5-1 and TRBJ2-2 gives the full variable domain: KAGVTQTPRYLIKTRGQQVTLSCSPISGHRSVSWYQQTPGQGLQFLFEYFSETQRNKGNFPGRFSGRQFSNSRSEMNVSTLELGDSALYLCASSFSLAGTGELFFGEGSRLTVL.

This clonotype was picked up a small number of times. The V gene is TRBV7-6, the J gene TRBJ2-1; no clear D gene. The CDR3 has 16 residues. The V and J ends lost 2 bases and 0 bases respectively, with 11 bases between them. The germline CDR1 and CDR2 sequences are SGHVS and FNYEAQ. CDR3 coding DNA: TGTGCCAGCAGCTTAAGACCGACAAGCTCCTACAATGAGCAGTTCTTC. Residues: CASSLRPTSSYNEQFF.

This clonotype has a count of ten or more. V gene TRBV28 combines with J gene TRBJ2-4; no clear D gene. Between the trimmed V and J ends, which lost 7 bases and 0 bases, there was a span of 10 bases. This CDR3 comprises 14 residues. Germline values: CDR1 MDHEN, CDR2 SYDVKM. DNA of the CDR3: TGTGCCAGCACCCCCTATCTAGCCAAAAACATTCAGTACTTC. It yields the protein CASTPYLAKNIQYF.

The chain employs TRBV20-1 and TRBJ2-1, with 7 nucleotides matching TRBD2. Germline loops: CDR1 DFQATT, CDR2 SNEGSKA (reference sequence). V shed 3 bases and J 0 bases; nucleotides not matched to a gene: 8. This CDR3 comprises 16 residues. The chain's CDR3 is CSARGAGLSSYNEQFF. CDR3 in DNA: TGCAGTGCTAGGGGAGCGGGACTCAGCTCCTACAATGAGCAGTTCTTC.

This clonotype was counted many times. V gene TRBV3-2 combines with J gene TRBJ2-5. TRBV3-2 has pseudogene status. CDR3 length: 13 residues. Here the CDR3 reads CASSEVGRDTQYF. CDR3 DNA: TGTGCCAGCAGCGAAGTGGGAAGGGACACCCAGTACTTT.

In this sample, this clonotype turned up many times. The genes are TRBV7-9 and TRBJ1-6; 11 nucleotides align to TRBD1. Losses at the gene ends were 5 bases for V and 8 bases for J; bases not matched to a gene: 8. Germline CDR1 SEHNR, CDR2 FQNEAQ (reference sequence). This CDR3 has 16 amino acids. This chain's CDR3 is CASSDPDRGQYSPLHF. In nucleotides, the CDR3 is TGTGCCAGCAGCGACCCGGACAGGGGGCAATATTCACCCCTCCACTTT.

This clonotype was counted at least ten times. The V gene is TRBV6-6, the J gene TRBJ2-3; TRBD2 matches at 10 bases. This CDR3 is 18 amino acids long. Germline V lookup: CDR1 MNHNY, CDR2 SVGAGI (reference sequence). V gave up 2 bases and J gave up 5 bases; unmatched junction bases: 13. The CDR3 here is CASSYVKSAGGAKDTQYF. CDR3 bases: TGTGCCAGCAGTTACGTCAAGTCAGCGGGGGGGGCGAAAGATACGCAGTATTTT.

This clonotype came up many times. The chain links TRBV20-1 to TRBJ2-3; unclear D gene. The CDR3 is made up of 11 amino acids. V shed 2 bases and J shed 6 bases, with 6 bases lying between them. CDR1 is DFQATT and CDR2 is SNEGSKA in the germline V gene (reference sequence). In DNA form, the CDR3 reads TGCAGTGCTAGAACGGCCGATACGCAGTATTTT. Translation: CSARTADTQYF.